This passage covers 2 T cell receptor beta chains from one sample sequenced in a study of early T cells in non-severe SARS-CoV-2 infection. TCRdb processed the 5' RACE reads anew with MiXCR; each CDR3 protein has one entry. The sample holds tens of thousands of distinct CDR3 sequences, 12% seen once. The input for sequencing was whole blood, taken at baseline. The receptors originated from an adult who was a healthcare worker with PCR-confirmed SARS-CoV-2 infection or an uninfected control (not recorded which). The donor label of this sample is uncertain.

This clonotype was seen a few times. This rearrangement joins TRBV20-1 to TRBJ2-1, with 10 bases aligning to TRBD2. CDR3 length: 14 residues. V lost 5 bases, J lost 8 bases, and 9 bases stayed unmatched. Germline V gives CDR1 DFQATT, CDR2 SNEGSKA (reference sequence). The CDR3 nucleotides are TGCAGTGCTTTAGAAGCGGGAGGGCCGTATGAGCAGTTCTTC. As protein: CSALEAGGPYEQFF.

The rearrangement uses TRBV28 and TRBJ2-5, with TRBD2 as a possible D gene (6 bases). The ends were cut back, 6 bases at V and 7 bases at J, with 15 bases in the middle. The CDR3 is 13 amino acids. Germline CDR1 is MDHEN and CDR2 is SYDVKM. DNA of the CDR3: TGTGCCAGCAGCGGGGGACGGTTGAGGACCCAGTACTTC. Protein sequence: CASSGGRLRTQYF.